This section outlines one TCR beta chain sequence together with its context. The antigen is not known. The data are from a study of cytomegalovirus exposure and HLA in healthy donors. V lost 5 bases to trimming and J lost 9 bases; unmatched junction nucleotides: 4. The germline V gene encodes CDR1 MGHDK and CDR2 SYGVNS. The CDR3 length is 12 residues. General study findings and limits: Among the CMV-associated chains, three were confirmed in vitro as specific for CMV antigens. Cytomegalovirus association was assigned to about 150 TCR beta chains. The tendency of first-cohort TCR clusters to co-occur in the roughly 130 validation repertoires emerged from a later analysis.

The donors were part of the validation cohort, which consisted of about 130 subjects and was separate from the first cohort of several hundred subjects. Generated by immunoSEQ multiplex PCR, the TCRdb table keeps only in-frame clones and is missing some. The sample has under 250,000 clones; around 86% are singletons. V and J are TRBV25-1 and TRBJ2-3; TRBD1 matches at 8 bases. The origin of this receptor is a woman aged 18-29 years in good health and CMV-seropositive. Material: PBMCs. The CDR3 bases are TGTGCCAGCAGTCAAGGACAGGGAACGCAGTATTTT. Amino acid sequence: CASSQGQGTQYF.